This TCR beta chain stems from a study of Ad26.COV2.S vaccination and SARS-CoV-2 variants. Study in general: A COV1001 Ad26.COV2.S trial-arm participant provided the sample. Participants got Ad26.COV2.S intramuscularly, once or twice 56 days apart.

Study-wide results and caveats: The placebo group had lower spike-specific TCR breadth than the vaccine recipients did. Analytic work on TCR breadth and depth might have understated the full extent of total T cell responses.

Treatment reported: 15 to 20 received Ad26.COV2.S at low or high dose, single or two shots; several received placebo; per-sample allocation not given. Day 63 after the first injection of vaccine or placebo was the sampling time. The repertoire was sequenced with immunoSEQ multiplex PCR; TCRdb's copy has only in-frame clones and lacks some. The sample includes fewer than 900,000 clones, roughly 90% seen only once; the top ten take approximately 1.5%. Note on this clone: Its antigen remains unknown.

V was shortened by 2 bases and J by 1 base, with 12 bases between the two germline ends. Germline values: CDR1 SGHTA, CDR2 FQGNSA. The CDR3 runs to 15 residues. This specimen was peripheral blood, taken in a trial of Ad26.COV2.S vaccine versus placebo. The chain employs TRBV7-2 and TRBJ2-7; either TRBD1 or TRBD2 may fit D (5 bases each). The sequence derives from a person between 18 and 65 years old who received the Ad26.COV2.S COVID-19 vaccine or a placebo. The CDR3 is CASSLRPEGSYEQYF. Here the CDR3 DNA reads TGTGCCAGCAGCTTACGGCCAGAGGGGTCCTACGAGCAGTACTTC.